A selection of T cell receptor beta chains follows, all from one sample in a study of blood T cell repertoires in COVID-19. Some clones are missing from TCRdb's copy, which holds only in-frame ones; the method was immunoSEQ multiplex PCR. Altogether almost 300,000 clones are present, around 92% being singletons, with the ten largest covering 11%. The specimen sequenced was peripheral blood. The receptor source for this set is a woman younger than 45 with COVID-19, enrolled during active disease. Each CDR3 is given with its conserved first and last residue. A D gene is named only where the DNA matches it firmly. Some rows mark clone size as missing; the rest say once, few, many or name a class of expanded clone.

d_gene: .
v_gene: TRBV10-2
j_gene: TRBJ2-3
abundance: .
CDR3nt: TGCGCCAGCAGGGACTATGGGGCCCACGAGGATACGCAGTATTTT
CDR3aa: CASRDYGAHEDTQYF

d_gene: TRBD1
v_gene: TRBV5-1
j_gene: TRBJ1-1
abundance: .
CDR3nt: TGCGCCAGCAGCTACGACAGGGTGAACACTGAAGCTTTCTTT
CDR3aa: CASSYDRVNTEAFF

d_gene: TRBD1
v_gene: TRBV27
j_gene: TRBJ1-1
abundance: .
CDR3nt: TGTGCCAGCAGTTGGGGGACAGGGAACACTGAAGCTTTCTTT
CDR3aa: CASSWGTGNTEAFF

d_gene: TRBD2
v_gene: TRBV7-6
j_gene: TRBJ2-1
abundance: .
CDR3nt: TGTGCCAGCAGCTTAGTCGGGGGGGCCTTCTACAATGAGCAGTTCTTC
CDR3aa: CASSLVGGAFYNEQFF

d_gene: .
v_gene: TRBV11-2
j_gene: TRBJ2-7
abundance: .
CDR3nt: TGTGCCAGCAGCTTAGCCCTGCCGGGGTATGGTAGCGAGCAGTACTTC
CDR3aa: CASSLALPGYGSEQYF

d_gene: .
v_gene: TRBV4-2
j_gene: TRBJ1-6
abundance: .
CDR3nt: TGTGCCAGCAGCCAAACTTCCCTGGGGCATTCACCCCTCCACTTT
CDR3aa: CASSQTSLGHSPLHF

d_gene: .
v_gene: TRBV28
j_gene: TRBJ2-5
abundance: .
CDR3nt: TGTGCCAGCAGTGCACCCTGGGCCGCAGAGACCCAGTACTTC
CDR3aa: CASSAPWAAETQYF

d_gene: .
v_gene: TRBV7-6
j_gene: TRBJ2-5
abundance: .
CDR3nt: TGTGCCAGCAGCTTAGAAGGGGCCGAGACCCAGTACTTC
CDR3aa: CASSLEGAETQYF

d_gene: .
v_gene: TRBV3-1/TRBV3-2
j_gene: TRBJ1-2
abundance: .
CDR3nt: TGTGCCAGCAGCCAAGATCGAATGCAGGGATATGGCTACACCTTC
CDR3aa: CASSQDRMQGYGYTF

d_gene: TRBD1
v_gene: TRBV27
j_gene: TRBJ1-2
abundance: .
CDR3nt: TGTGCCAGCAGAAGGGACAGCGCAAATAACTATGGCTACACCTTC
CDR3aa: CASRRDSANNYGYTF

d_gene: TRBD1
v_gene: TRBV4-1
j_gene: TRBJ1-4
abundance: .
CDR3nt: TGCGCCAGCAGCCGCTTGACAGGGGGCAGGGAAAAACTGTTTTTT
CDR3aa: CASSRLTGGREKLFF

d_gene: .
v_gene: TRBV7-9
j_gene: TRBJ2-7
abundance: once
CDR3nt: TGTGCCAGCAGCTTAGTTGGTCCGACTTACGAGCAGTACTTC
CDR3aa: CASSLVGPTYEQYF

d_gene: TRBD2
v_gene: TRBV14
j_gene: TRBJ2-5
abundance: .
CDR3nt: TGTGCCAGCAGCCACCCCTCATGGGCTAGCGGGAGCGAAGAGACCCAGTACTTC
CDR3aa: CASSHPSWASGSEETQYF

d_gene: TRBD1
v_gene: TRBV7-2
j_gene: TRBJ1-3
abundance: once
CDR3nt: TGTGCCAGCAGCCTCGCAGGGGACAGGCGTGGAAACACCATATATTTT
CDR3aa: CASSLAGDRRGNTIYF

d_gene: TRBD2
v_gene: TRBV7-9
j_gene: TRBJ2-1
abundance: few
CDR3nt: TGTGCCAGCAGCTTACGTAGCGGGGGGGCCGGTGAGCAGTTCTTC
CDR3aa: CASSLRSGGAGEQFF

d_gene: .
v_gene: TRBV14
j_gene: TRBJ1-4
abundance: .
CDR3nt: TGTGCCAGCAGCCAGGGAGGCCGGCCCAGTGAAAAACTGTTTTTT
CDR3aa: CASSQGGRPSEKLFF

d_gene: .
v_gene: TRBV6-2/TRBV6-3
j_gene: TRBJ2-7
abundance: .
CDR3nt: TGTGCCAGCAGTTACGGCGGGGCGTTCTACGAGCAGTACTTC
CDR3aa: CASSYGGAFYEQYF

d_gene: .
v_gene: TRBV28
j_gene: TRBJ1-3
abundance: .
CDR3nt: TGTGCCAGCAGTATACCAGGGCGGTCGAACACCATATATTTT
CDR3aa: CASSIPGRSNTIYF

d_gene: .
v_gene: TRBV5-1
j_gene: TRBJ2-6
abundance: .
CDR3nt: TGCGCCAGCAGCCAACTCTCTGGGGCCAACGTCCTGACTTTC
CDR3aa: CASSQLSGANVLTF

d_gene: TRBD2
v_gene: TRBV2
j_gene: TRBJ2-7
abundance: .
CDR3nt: TGTGCCAGCAGTGAAGCGTGGGCTAGCGGGGGCTACGAGCAGTACTTC
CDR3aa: CASSEAWASGGYEQYF

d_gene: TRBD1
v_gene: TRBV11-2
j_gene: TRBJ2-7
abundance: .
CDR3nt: TGTGCCAGCAGCCCCGGACAGGGGGCACGAGAGCAGTACTTC
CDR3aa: CASSPGQGAREQYF

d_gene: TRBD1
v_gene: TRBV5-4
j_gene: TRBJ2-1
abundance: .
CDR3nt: TGTGCCAGCAGCCAGCCGGGACAGGGTCTCAATGAGCAGTTCTTC
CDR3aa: CASSQPGQGLNEQFF

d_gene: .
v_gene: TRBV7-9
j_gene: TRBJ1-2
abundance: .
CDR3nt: TGTGCCAGCAGCTTAGGCGGGGTCGGAGGCTACACCTTC
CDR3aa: CASSLGGVGGYTF

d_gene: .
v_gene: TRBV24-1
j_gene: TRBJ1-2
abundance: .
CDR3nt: TGTGCCACCAGTGATCCGACCCGCGGCTATGGCTACACCTTC
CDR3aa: CATSDPTRGYGYTF

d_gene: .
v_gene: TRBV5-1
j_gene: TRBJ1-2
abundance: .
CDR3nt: TGCGCCAGCAGCTTGGGGGCAGGGGAAATCTATGGCTACACCTTC
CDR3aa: CASSLGAGEIYGYTF

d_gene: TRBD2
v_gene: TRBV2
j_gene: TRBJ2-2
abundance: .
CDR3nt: TGTGCCAGCTTGGCGACCGCGACTAGCGGGAACACCGGGGAGCTGTTTTTT
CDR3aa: CASLATATSGNTGELFF

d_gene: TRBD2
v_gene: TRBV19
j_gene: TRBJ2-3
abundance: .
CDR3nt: TGTGCCAGTACCCCCCGGACGACTAGCGGGAAAAGGTTTACGCAGTATTTT
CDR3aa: CASTPRTTSGKRFTQYF

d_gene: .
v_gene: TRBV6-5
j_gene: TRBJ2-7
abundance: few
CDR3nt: TGTGCCAGCAGTTACCCCCGAGGCGGAGCCTACGAGCAGTACTTC
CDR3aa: CASSYPRGGAYEQYF

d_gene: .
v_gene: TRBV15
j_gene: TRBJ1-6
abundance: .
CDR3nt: TGTGCCACCAGCAGAGCATGGCAGGATAATTCACCCCTCCACTTT
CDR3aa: CATSRAWQDNSPLHF

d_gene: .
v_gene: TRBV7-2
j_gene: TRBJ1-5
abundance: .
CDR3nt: TGTGCCAGCAGCTTGATGGGGGCAGGGGGCAATCAGCCCCAGCATTTT
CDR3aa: CASSLMGAGGNQPQHF

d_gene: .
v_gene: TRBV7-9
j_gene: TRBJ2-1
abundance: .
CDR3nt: TGTGCCAGCAGCTTGATTTATGGGGGGAATGAGCAGTTCTTC
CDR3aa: CASSLIYGGNEQFF

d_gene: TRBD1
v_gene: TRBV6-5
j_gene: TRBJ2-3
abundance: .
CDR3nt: TGTGCCAGCGGAGGACAGGGCACAGATACGCAGTATTTT
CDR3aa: CASGGQGTDTQYF

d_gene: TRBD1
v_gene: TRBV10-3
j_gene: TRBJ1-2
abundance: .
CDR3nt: TGTGCCATCAGTGTTCCAGGGGGCGGTATCTATGGCTACACCTTC
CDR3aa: CAISVPGGGIYGYTF

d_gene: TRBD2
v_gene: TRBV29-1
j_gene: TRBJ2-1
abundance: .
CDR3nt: TGCAGCTCCTGGGTTAGCGGGGGGGCCAACAATGAGCAGTTCTTC
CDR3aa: CSSWVSGGANNEQFF

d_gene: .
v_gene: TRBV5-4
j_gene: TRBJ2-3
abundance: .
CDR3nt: TGTGCCAGCAGCTCCTCGGGCACAGATACGCAGTATTTT
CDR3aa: CASSSSGTDTQYF

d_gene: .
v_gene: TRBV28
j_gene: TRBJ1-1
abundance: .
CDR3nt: TGTGCCAGCGAAAGGGGGGGAAGGGAAGCTTTCTTT
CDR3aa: CASERGGREAFF

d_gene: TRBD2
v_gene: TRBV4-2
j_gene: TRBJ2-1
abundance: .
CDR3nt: TGTGCCAGCAGCTCGAGCGGGGGGTACTCCTACAATGAGCAGTTCTTC
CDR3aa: CASSSSGGYSYNEQFF

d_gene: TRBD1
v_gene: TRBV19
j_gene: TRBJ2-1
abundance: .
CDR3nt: TGTGCCAGTATCCCGACAGGGGGACAGGGGAATGAGCAGTTCTTC
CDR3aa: CASIPTGGQGNEQFF

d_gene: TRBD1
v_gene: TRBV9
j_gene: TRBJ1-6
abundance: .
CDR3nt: TGTGCCAGCAGCCCCCGGACAGGTGGTTCACCCCTCCACTTT
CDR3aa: CASSPRTGGSPLHF

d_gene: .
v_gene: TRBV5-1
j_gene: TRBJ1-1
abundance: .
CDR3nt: TGCGCCAGCAGCCCTGGAGAGGGTTTTGAAGCTTTCTTT
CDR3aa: CASSPGEGFEAFF

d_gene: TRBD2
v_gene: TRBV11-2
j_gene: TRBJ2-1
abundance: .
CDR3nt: TGTGCCAGCAGCTTAGTACTAGCGGGGAGTTACAATGAGCAGTTCTTC
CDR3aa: CASSLVLAGSYNEQFF

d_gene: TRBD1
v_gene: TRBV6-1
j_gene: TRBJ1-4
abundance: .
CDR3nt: TGTGCCAGCAGTGAACTGAGGGGGCTCTATGAAAAACTGTTTTTT
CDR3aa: CASSELRGLYEKLFF

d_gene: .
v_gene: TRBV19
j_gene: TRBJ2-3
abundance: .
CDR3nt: TGTGCCAGTAGTATTGTGGGGGGGCGAGCAGATACGCAGTATTTT
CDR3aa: CASSIVGGRADTQYF

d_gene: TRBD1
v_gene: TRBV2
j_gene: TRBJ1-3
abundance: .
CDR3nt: TGTGCCAGCTCGTGGTACCGGGACAGGGGTAGAAACACCATATATTTT
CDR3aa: CASSWYRDRGRNTIYF

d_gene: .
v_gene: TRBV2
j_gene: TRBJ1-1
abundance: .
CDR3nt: TGTGCCAGCAGTGATGGGGGCGACTGGAGATCTCGAGGGGACACTGAAGCTTTCTTT
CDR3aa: CASSDGGDWRSRGDTEAFF

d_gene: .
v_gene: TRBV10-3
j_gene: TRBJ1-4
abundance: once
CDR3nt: TGTGCCATCAGTGAGTCGACGGGATTTAATGAAAAACTGTTTTTT
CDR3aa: CAISESTGFNEKLFF

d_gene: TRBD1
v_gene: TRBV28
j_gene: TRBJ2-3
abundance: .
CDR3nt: TGTGCCAGCAGTCCCAGGACAGGAGACGATACGCAGTATTTT
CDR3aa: CASSPRTGDDTQYF

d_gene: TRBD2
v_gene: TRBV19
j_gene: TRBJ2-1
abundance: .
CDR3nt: TGTGCCAGTAGTCCCCTGACTAGCGGGAATGAGCAGTTCTTC
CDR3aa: CASSPLTSGNEQFF

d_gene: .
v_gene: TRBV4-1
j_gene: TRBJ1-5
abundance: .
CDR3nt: TGCGCCAGCAGCCCGGATGGGTCAGGGGTGACTCAGCCCCAGCATTTT
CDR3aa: CASSPDGSGVTQPQHF

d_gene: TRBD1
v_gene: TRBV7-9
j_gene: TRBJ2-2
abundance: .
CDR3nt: TGTGCCAGCAGCTTAGTTGGGACAGGGGGCACCGGGGAGCTGTTTTTT
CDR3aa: CASSLVGTGGTGELFF

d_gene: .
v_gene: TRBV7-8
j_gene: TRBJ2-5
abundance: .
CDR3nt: TGTGCCAGCAGCTCCGCGGGGGAGACCCAGTACTTC
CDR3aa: CASSSAGETQYF

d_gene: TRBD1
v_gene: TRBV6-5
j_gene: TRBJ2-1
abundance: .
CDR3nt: TGTGCCAGCCATAGCGGGACAGGGGATCTCAATGAGCAGTTCTTC
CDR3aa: CASHSGTGDLNEQFF

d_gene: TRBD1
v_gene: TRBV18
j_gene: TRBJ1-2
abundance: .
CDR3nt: TGTGCCAGCTCACCTCGGGACAGGGGATGGGATGGCTACACCTTC
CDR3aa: CASSPRDRGWDGYTF

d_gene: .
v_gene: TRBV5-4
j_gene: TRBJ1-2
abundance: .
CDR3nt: TGTGCCAGCAGCTTGGACAGGATGATCTGGGGCTACACCTTC
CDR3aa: CASSLDRMIWGYTF

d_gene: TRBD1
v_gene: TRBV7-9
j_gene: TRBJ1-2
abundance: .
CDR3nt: TGTGCCAGCAGCTCGACAGGGGGCGGTGGCTACACCTTC
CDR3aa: CASSSTGGGGYTF

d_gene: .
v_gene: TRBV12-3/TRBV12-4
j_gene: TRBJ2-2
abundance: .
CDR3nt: TGTGCCAGCAGTTTAAGTCGGACCGGGGAGCTGTTTTTT
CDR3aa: CASSLSRTGELFF